The 20 T cell receptor beta chains presented below share a single source sample, sequenced in a study of blood T cell repertoires in COVID-19. Profiling relied on immunoSEQ multiplex PCR, and the TCRdb table lists in-frame clones only, not all of them. The sample shows about 170,000 clones, around 80% of them seen only once. The sequenced sample consisted of peripheral blood. These receptor sequences come from a woman aged 70-85 years with COVID-19, enrolled during active disease.

The chain couples TRBV5-1 to TRBJ2-3; 13 nucleotides agree with TRBD2. Germline CDR1 and CDR2: SGHRS and YFSETQ. This CDR3 spans 17 amino acids. Trimming took 3 bases from V and 4 from J; bases not matched to a gene: 8. DNA of the CDR3: TGCGCCAGCAGCTCGGGGACTAGCGGGATCTTCCCAGATACGCAGTATTTT. The encoded protein is CASSSGTSGIFPDTQYF.

The V call is TRBV10-3, the J call TRBJ2-1; 11 nucleotides line up with TRBD2. Losses at the gene ends were 0 bases for V and 0 bases for J; bases not matched to a gene: 4. CDR3 length equals 18 residues. Per the germline V gene, CDR1 is ENHRY and CDR2 is SYGVKD. Here the CDR3 reads CAISESGTSGISYNEQFF. The DNA of the CDR3 is TGTGCCATCAGTGAGTCTGGGACTAGCGGAATCTCCTACAATGAGCAGTTCTTC.

V gene TRBV19 combines with J gene TRBJ2-5, with D tentatively TRBD2 (6 bases). Germline CDR1 reads LNHDA; CDR2 reads SQIVND (reference sequence). The CDR3 runs 14 residues. The V end was cut by 1 base, the J end by 5 bases, with 11 bases between. CDR3 loop: CASSIASVRETQYF. For the CDR3, the DNA is TGTGCCAGTAGTATAGCTAGCGTCCGGGAGACCCAGTACTTC.

The chain has TRBV5-1 and TRBJ2-5; TRBD1 might be the D (6 bases). The germline V and J ends were trimmed by 4 bases and 2 bases, with 12 bases remaining between them. Per germline, CDR1 SGHRS and CDR2 YFSETQ. The CDR3 is 14 residues long. The chain's CDR3 is CASSTGQSQETQYF. CDR3 sequence (DNA): TGCGCCAGCAGCACCGGACAGTCACAAGAGACCCAGTACTTC.

The chain is built from TRBV5-1 and TRBJ1-2; 9 bases match TRBD1. From germline, CDR1 is SGHRS and CDR2 YFSETQ. V dropped 0 bases and J dropped 6; count of bases not matched to a gene: 12. This CDR3 region has 17 residues. CDR3 region: CASSLALTGTGLNGYTF. The CDR3 DNA is TGCGCCAGCAGCTTGGCCTTGACCGGGACAGGGCTCAATGGCTACACCTTC.

V and J are TRBV27 and TRBJ2-2, with a tentative D call TRBD2 (6 bases). Trimming removed 0 bases at V and 4 bases at J, with 6 bases between. This CDR3 contains 14 residues. The germline V gene encodes CDR1 MNHEY and CDR2 SMNVEV (reference sequence). CDR3 in DNA: TGTGCCAGCAGTTTATCGCGGGGCACCGGGGAGCTGTTTTTT. It codes for CASSLSRGTGELFF.

The chain recombines TRBV2 with TRBJ1-3; 7 bases are shared with TRBD1. Germline values: CDR1 SNHLY, CDR2 FYNNEI. CDR3 size: 15 residues. Unmatched junction bases numbered 3, after V lost 4 bases and J lost 0 bases. The CDR3 region is CASSGDRSSGNTIYF. For the CDR3, the DNA is TGTGCCAGCAGTGGGGACAGAAGCTCTGGAAACACCATATATTTT.

The genes are TRBV29-1 and TRBJ1-1, with D perhaps matching TRBD1 (5 bases). The CDR3 runs to 13 residues. The germline V gene has CDR1 SQVTM and CDR2 ANQGSEA. The V and J ends lost 5 bases and 4 bases respectively, with 14 bases between them. CDR3 protein: CSVLTLGLTEAFF. The CDR3 DNA reads TGCAGCGTTTTGACCCTGGGGCTCACTGAAGCTTTCTTT.

This chain connects TRBV5-1 to TRBJ2-3; TRBD2 matches 13 bases. The CDR3 covers 16 residues. Germline CDR1 is SGHRS and CDR2 is YFSETQ. The J segment lost 4 bases and the V segment lost 5 bases, leaving 7 bases of the junction unmatched. The CDR3 DNA reads as TGCGCCAGCAGTCGCGGGACTAGCGGGAATCCAGATACGCAGTATTTT. It yields the protein CASSRGTSGNPDTQYF.

The V call is TRBV28, the J call TRBJ1-3; D may be TRBD1 (5 bases). Trimming removed 7 bases from V and 4 bases from J, with 17 bases in between. The CDR3 extends over 15 amino acids. Germline CDR1 is MDHEN and CDR2 is SYDVKM. The CDR3 sequence is CASTKPGQGGNTIYF. CDR3 sequence (DNA): TGTGCCAGCACCAAACCTGGGCAGGGAGGAAACACCATATATTTT. Based on the CDR3 plus reference TRBV28 and TRBJ1-3, the full variable domain is DVKVTQSSRYLVKRTGEKVFLECVQDMDHENMFWYRQDPGLGLRLIYFSYDVKMKEKGDIPEGYSVSREKKERFSLILESASTNQTSMYLCASTKPGQGGNTIYFGEGSWLTVV.

The chain has TRBV4-1 and TRBJ1-2; the match to TRBD1 covers 9 bases. The CDR3 is 15 residues long. In germline, CDR1 is MGHRA, CDR2 YSYEKL. V dropped 3 bases and J dropped 3; count of bases not matched to a gene: 5. CDR3: CASSHDRGKHYGYTF. The CDR3 DNA is TGCGCCAGCAGCCATGACAGGGGGAAGCACTATGGCTACACCTTC.

The V and J genes are TRBV7-3 and TRBJ2-2; 12 positions agree with TRBD1. This CDR3 has 16 residues. CDR1 and CDR2 (germline): SGHTA, FQGTGA. The V and J ends lost 4 bases and 4 bases, in that order; junction bases with no gene match: 4. The CDR3 loop is CASSSPGQGATGELFF. In DNA form, the CDR3 reads TGTGCCAGCAGCTCACCGGGACAGGGGGCCACCGGGGAGCTGTTTTTT.

V gene TRBV27 combines with J gene TRBJ2-3, with 10 bases fitting TRBD2. With V trimmed by 3 bases and J by 8 bases, 14 bases remained unmatched. CDR1 MNHEY and CDR2 SMNVEV come from the germline V gene (reference sequence). The CDR3 runs to 17 residues. The CDR3 loop is CASSFPYPAGGGATQYF. The DNA for the CDR3 is TGTGCCAGCAGTTTCCCCTACCCAGCGGGAGGGGGGGCTACGCAGTATTTT.

The chain is built from TRBV24-1 and TRBJ2-6; no clear D. V was pared by 1 base and J by 18 bases, with 12 bases between. Germline V gene lookup returns CDR1 KGHDR and CDR2 SFDVKD. The length of the CDR3 is 12 residues. Here the CDR3 DNA reads TGTGCCACCAGTGATTTCAGGTACAGCCAGACTTTC. This codes for CATSDFRYSQTF.

The V call is TRBV30, the J call TRBJ2-1; D is possibly TRBD1 (5 bases). CDR3 length equals 13 residues. Per germline, CDR1 GTSNPN and CDR2 SVGIG (reference sequence). Trimming removed 2 bases at V and 9 bases at J, with 14 bases between. The CDR3: CAWSRVGLGEQFF. CDR3 in DNA: TGTGCCTGGAGTAGGGTGGGGCTCGGTGAGCAGTTCTTC.

This chain uses TRBV19 with TRBJ2-1; TRBD2 agrees at 12 bases. CDR1 is LNHDA and CDR2 is SQIVND in the germline V gene (reference sequence). V shed 4 bases, J shed 3 bases, and the junction held 10 bases outside the gene matches. The CDR3 sequence is 18 residues long. The CDR3 DNA reads TGTGCCAGTAGTAGCACCGCTAGCGGGGGGGCCTACTACAATGAGCAGTTCTTC. Translated, it gives CASSSTASGGAYYNEQFF.

The genes are TRBV7-8 and TRBJ2-7; D is possibly TRBD2 (6 bases). Trimming took 0 bases from V and 3 from J, leaving 15 bases between them. Germline CDR1 SGHVS, CDR2 FQNEAQ. The CDR3 has 16 residues. DNA of the CDR3: TGTGCCAGCAGCTTAGCGAGGGGCGGGGCTTACTACGAGCAGTACTTC. This translates into CASSLARGGAYYEQYF.

This sequence joins TRBV28 and TRBJ1-2, with 9 bases that match TRBD1. This CDR3 region has 14 residues. The V gene end was trimmed by 3 bases and the J gene end by 7 bases; junction bases not matched to a gene: 6. The germline V gene encodes CDR1 MDHEN and CDR2 SYDVKM. The CDR3 sequence: CASSLGQGEGGYTF. The DNA of the CDR3 is TGTGCCAGCAGTTTGGGACAGGGAGAAGGTGGCTACACCTTC.

The rearrangement uses TRBV18 and TRBJ1-5, with D perhaps TRBD1 (5 bases). Between the trimmed V and J ends, which lost 2 bases and 5 bases, there was a span of 13 bases. Germline CDR1 is KGHSH and CDR2 is LQKENI. CDR3 size: 15 residues. CDR3 region: CASSPNRVGDQPQHF. The CDR3, as DNA: TGTGCCAGCTCACCAAATAGAGTAGGGGATCAGCCCCAGCATTTT.

In its sample, this clone was seen once. The J gene is TRBJ2-6, the V gene TRBV5-1; D possibly corresponds to TRBD2 (6 bases). Germline V gene data show CDR1 as SGHRS and CDR2 as YFSETQ. Trimming left V 0 bases short and J 4 bases short, with 11 bases between. This CDR3 has 16 amino acids. For the CDR3, the DNA is TGCGCCAGCAGCTTGGCCGCGGGGTCCGGGGCCAACGTCCTGACTTTC. Its protein product is CASSLAAGSGANVLTF.